This entry describes one T cell receptor beta chain. Its antigen is currently unknown. The data are from a study of T cells in localized non-small cell lung cancer. General study points: Adjacent uninvolved lung tissue had the highest T cell clonality, exceeding tumor. Paired adjacent lung recovered a median approximately 57 of the top 100 tumor clones. Without multi-region sequencing, intratumor heterogeneity could not be excluded.

Trimming at V came to 5 bases and at J to 3 bases, leaving 9 bases not matched to a gene. Germline V gene data show CDR1 as WNHNN and CDR2 as SYGVQD (reference sequence). This CDR3 is built from 16 residues. Libraries were prepared by immunoSEQ multiplex PCR; TCRdb keeps only in-frame clonotypes and omits some of them. The sample contains roughly 71,000 clones, about 86% of which appear only once. The V and J genes are TRBV10-1 and TRBJ1-1; 10 bases map to TRBD1. Material: peripheral blood, obtained before any cancer treatment. The clonotype originates from a male donor at least 60 years old with stage III squamous cell lung carcinoma. CDR3 loop: CASSSGTGVGDTEAFF. CDR3 DNA: TGCGCCAGCAGTTCCGGGACAGGGGTCGGGGACACTGAAGCTTTCTTT.